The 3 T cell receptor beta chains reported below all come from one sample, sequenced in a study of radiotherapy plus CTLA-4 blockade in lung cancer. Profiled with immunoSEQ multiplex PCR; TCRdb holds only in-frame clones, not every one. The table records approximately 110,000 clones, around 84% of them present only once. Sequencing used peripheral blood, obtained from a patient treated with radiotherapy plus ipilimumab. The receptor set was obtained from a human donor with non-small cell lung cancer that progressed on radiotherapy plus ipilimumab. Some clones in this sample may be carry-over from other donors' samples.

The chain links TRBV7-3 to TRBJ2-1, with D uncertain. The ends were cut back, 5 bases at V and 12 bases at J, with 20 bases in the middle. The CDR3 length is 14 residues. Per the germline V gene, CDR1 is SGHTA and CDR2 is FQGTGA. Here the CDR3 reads CASSLNKGSDWQFF. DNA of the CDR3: TGTGCCAGCAGCCTAAATAAAGGGTCCGATTGGCAGTTCTTC.

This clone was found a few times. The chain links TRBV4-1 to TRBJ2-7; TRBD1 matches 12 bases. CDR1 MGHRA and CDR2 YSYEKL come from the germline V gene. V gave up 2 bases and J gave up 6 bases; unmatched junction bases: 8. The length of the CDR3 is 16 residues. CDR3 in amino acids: CASSQSLGTGGGEQYF. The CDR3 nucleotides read TGCGCCAGCAGCCAATCATTAGGGACAGGGGGCGGCGAGCAGTACTTC.

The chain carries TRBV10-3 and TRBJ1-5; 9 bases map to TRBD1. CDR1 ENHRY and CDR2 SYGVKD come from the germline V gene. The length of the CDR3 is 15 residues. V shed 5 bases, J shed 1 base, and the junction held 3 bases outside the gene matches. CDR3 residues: CAISTGQGSNQPQHF. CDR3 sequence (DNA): TGTGCCATCAGTACGGGACAGGGAAGCAATCAGCCCCAGCATTTT.